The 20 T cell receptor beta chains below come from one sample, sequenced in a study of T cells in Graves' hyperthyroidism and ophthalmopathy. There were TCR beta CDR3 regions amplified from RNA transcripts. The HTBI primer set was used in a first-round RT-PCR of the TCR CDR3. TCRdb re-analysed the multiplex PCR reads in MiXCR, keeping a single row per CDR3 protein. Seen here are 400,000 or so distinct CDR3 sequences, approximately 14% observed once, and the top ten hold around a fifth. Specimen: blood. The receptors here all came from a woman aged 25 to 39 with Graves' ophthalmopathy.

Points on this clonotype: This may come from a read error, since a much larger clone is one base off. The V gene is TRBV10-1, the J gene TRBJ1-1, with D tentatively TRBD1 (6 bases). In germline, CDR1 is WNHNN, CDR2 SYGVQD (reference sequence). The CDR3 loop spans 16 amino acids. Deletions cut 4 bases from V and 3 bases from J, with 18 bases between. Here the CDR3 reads CASSVTGASVDTEAFF. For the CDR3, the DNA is TGCGCCAGCAGTGTTACGGGGGCGTCGGTAGACACTGAAGCTTTCTTT.

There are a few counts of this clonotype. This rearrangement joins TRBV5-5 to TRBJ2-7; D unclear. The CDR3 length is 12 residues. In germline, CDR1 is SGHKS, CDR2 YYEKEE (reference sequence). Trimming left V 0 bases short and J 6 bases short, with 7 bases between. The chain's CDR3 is CASSLEYGEQYF. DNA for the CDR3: TGTGCCAGCAGCTTGGAGTATGGCGAGCAGTACTTC.

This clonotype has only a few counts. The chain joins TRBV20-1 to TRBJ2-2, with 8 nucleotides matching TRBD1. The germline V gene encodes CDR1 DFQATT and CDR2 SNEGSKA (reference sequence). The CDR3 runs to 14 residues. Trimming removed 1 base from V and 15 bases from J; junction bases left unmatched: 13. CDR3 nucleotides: TGCAGTGCTAGAGGGACAGGGAGGAAGGGGAAGGTGTTTTTT. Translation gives CSARGTGRKGKVFF.

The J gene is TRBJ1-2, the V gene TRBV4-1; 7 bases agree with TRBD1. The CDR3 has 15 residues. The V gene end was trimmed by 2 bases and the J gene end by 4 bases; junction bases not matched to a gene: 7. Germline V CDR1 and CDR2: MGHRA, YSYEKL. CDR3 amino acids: CASSQQAGTAYGYTF. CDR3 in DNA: TGCGCCAGCAGCCAACAAGCCGGGACAGCCTATGGCTACACCTTC.

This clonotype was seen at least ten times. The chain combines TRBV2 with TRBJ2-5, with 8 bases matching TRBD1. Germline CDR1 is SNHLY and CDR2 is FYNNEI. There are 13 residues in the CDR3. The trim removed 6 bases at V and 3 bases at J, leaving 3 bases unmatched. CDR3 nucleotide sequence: TGTGCCAGCAGCCAGGACAGGGAAGAGACCCAGTACTTC. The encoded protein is CASSQDREETQYF.

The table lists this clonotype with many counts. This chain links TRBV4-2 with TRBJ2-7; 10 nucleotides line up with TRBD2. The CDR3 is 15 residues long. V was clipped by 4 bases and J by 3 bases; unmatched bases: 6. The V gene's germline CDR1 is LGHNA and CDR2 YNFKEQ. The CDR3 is CASSLDSSGGYEQYF. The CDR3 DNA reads TGTGCCAGCAGCCTAGACTCTAGCGGGGGCTACGAGCAGTACTTC.

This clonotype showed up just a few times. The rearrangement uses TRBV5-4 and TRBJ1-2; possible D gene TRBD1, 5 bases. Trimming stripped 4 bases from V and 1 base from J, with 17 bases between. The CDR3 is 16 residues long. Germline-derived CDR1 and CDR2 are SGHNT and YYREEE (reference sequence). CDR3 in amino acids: CASSPAGGVYNYGYTF. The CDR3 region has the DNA TGTGCCAGCAGCCCCGCCGGGGGTGTTTATAACTATGGCTACACCTTC.

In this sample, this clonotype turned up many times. CDR3 in DNA: TGTGCCAGCAGTTACTTTGACAGTTGGTACGGAACATATGGCTACACCTTC. It translates to CASSYFDSWYGTYGYTF. V and J are TRBV6-6 and TRBJ1-2, with a weak D call TRBD1 (5 bases). The CDR3 contains 17 residues. V lost 1 base and J 5 bases, leaving 20 bases between the germline ends. CDR1 and CDR2 from the germline V gene are MNHNY and SVGAGI (reference sequence).

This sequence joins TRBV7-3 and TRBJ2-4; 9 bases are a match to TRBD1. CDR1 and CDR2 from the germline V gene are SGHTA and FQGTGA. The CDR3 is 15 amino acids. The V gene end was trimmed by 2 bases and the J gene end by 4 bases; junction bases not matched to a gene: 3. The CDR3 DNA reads TGTGCCAGCAGCTTAGAGGGGACAGGGAAAAACATTCAGTACTTC. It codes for CASSLEGTGKNIQYF.

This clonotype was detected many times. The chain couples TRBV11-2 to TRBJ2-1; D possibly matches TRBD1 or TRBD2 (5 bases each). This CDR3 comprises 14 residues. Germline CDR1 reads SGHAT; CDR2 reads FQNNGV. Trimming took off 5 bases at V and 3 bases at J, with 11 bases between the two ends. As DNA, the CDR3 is TGTGCCAGCAGCCGAGGGACGGGCTACAATGAGCAGTTCTTC. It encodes CASSRGTGYNEQFF.

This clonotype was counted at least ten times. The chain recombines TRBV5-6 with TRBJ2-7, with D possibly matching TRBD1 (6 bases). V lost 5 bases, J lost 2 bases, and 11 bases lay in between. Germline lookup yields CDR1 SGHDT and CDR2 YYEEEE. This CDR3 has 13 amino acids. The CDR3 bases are TGTGCCAGCAGGGGGGACACCGCCTACGAGCAGTACTTC. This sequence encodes CASRGDTAYEQYF. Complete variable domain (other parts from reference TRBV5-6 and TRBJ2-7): DAGVTQSPTHLIKTRGQQVTLRCSPKSGHDTVSWYQQALGQGPQFIFQYYEEEERQRGNFPDRFSGHQFPNYSSELNVNALLLGDSALYLCASRGDTAYEQYFGPGTRLTVT.

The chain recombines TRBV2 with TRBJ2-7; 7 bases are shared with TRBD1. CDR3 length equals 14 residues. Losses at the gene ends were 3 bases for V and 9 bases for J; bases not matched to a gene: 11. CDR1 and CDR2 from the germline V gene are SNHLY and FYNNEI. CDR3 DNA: TGTGCCAGCAGTGATAGGAGACAGGGAAGTGGGCAGTACTTC. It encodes CASSDRRQGSGQYF.

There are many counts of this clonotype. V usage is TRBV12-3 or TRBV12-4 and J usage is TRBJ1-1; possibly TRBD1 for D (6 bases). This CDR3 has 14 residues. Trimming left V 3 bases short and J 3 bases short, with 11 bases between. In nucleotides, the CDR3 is TGTGCCAGCAGTTTGAGGGGGTCGGACACTGAAGCTTTCTTT. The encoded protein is CASSLRGSDTEAFF.

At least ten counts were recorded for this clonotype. In nucleotides, the CDR3 is TGTGCCAGCAGCCTTCGAGGGGGCGGACAGCCCCAGCATTTT. Encoded protein: CASSLRGGGQPQHF. The V call is TRBV28, the J call TRBJ1-5; TRBD1 agrees at 7 bases. The V segment lost 6 bases and the J segment 7 bases; nucleotides outside the gene matches: 9. From germline, CDR1 is MDHEN and CDR2 SYDVKM. This CDR3 spans 14 amino acids.

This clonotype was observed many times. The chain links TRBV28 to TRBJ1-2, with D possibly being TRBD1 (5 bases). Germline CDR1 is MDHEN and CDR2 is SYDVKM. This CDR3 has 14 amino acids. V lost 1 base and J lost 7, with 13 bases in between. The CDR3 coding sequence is TGTGCCAGCAGTTTATCAGGGTTTGATTCTGGCTACACCTTC. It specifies CASSLSGFDSGYTF.

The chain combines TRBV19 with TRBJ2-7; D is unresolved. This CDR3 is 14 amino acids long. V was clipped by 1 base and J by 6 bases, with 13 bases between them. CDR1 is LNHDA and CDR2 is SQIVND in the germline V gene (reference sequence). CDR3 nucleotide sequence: TGTGCCAGTAGTATAGGGGCAGGACCCCGCGAGCAGTACTTC. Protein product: CASSIGAGPREQYF. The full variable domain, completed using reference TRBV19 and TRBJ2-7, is DGGITQSPKYLFRKEGQNVTLSCEQNLNHDAMYWYRQDPGQGLRLIYYSQIVNDFQKGDIAEGYSVSREKKESFPLTVTSAQKNPTAFYLCASSIGAGPREQYFGPGTRLTVT.

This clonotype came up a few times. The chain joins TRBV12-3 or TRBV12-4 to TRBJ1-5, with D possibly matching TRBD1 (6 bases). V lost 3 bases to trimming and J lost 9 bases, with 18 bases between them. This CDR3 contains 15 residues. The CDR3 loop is CASSFLSGGGLPQHF. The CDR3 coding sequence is TGTGCCAGCAGTTTTTTGTCCGGGGGCGGTCTGCCCCAGCATTTT.

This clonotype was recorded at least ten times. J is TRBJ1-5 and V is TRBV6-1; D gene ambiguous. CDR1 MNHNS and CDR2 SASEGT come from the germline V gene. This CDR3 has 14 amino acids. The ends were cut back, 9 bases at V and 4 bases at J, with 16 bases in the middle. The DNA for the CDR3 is TGTGCCAGTACCACCCTCACCGGGAATCAGCCCCAGCATTTT. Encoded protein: CASTTLTGNQPQHF.

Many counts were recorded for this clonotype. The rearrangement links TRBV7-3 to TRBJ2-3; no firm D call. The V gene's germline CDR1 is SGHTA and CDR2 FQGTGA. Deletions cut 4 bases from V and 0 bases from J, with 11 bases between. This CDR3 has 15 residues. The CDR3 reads CASSSQPLSTDTQYF. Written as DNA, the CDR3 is TGTGCCAGCAGCTCTCAACCCCTTAGCACAGATACGCAGTATTTT. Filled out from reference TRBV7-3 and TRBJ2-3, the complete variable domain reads GAGVSQTPSNKVTEKGKYVELRCDPISGHTALYWYRQSLGQGPEFLIYFQGTGAADDSGLPNDRFFAVRPEGSVSTLKIQRTERGDSAVYLCASSSQPLSTDTQYFGPGTRLTVL.

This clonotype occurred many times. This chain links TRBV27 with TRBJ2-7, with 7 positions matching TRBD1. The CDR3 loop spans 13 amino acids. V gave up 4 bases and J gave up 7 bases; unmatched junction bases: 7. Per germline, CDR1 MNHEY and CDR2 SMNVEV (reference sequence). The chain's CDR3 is CASSWTQGWEQYF. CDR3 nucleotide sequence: TGTGCCAGCAGTTGGACACAGGGGTGGGAGCAGTACTTC.